The present T cell receptor beta chain was sequenced within a study of human T cells and chemical hapten exposure. Turning to the study itself: Alopecia universalis, totalis or areata was present in patients who were mostly female. Overall study findings and caveats: With DPC sensitization, TCRs exceeding 1 in 1000 frequency showed no change.

Time point: pre-sensitization, week 0. Treatment reported: therapeutic diphenylcyclopropenone sensitization with weekly scalp DPC. Trimming cost V 4 bases and J 8 bases; bases outside gene matches: 12. Looked up from germline, CDR1 is SGHNT and CDR2 is YYREEE (reference sequence). The CDR3 loop spans 15 amino acids. This clonotype showed up just a few times. The antigen is undetermined. TCRdb re-derived calls from the RACE reads in MiXCR, one entry per CDR3 protein. The repertoire holds about 80,000 distinct CDR3 sequences, with 12% to 15% as singletons. The material sequenced was whole blood, taken in connection with sensitization to the hapten diphenylcyclopropenone (DPC). The source of this sequence is a woman in her forties or fifties with alopecia areata. Some clones in this sample may be carry-over from other donors' samples. This chain links TRBV5-4 with TRBJ2-1, with 7 bases that match TRBD1. The CDR3 nucleotides are TGTGCCAGCAGCAGCGGTCTACGACAGGGCTATGAGCAGTTCTTC. It yields the protein CASSSGLRQGYEQFF. Based on the CDR3 plus reference TRBV5-4 and TRBJ2-1, the full variable domain is ETGVTQSPTHLIKTRGQQVTLRCSSQSGHNTVSWYQQALGQGPQFIFQYYREEENGRGNFPPRFSGLQFPNYSSELNVNALELDDSALYLCASSSGLRQGYEQFFGPGTRLTVL.